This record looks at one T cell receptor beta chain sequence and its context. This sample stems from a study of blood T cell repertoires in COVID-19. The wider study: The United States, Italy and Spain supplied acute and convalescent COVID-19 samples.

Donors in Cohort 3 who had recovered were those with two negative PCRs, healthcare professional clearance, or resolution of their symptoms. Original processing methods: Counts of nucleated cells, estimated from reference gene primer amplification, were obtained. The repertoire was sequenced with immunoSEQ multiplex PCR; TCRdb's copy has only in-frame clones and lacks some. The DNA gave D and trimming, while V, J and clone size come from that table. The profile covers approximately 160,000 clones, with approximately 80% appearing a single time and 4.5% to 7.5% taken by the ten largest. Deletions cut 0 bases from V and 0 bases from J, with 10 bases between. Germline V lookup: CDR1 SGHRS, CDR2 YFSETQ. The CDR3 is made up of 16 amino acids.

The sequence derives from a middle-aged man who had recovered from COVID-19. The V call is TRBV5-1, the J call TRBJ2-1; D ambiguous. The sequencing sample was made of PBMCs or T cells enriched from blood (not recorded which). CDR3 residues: CASSLGRSSSYNEQFF. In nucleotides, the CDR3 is TGCGCCAGCAGCTTGGGTCGGTCTAGCTCCTACAATGAGCAGTTCTTC.